This passage covers 23 T cell receptor beta chains from one sample sequenced in a study of blood T cells in healthy people across ages. The use of a sample-barcoded 5' primer and a J-beta primer mix characterized a second PCR of about 6 to 11 cycles. TCRdb passed the 5' RACE reads through MiXCR, listing each CDR3 protein once. The table shows roughly 1.4 million distinct CDR3 sequences, with approximately 63% occurring only once. Input material: blood. The receptors stem from a man aged 18 to 30 in good health.

This clonotype was observed a handful of times. At one of its ends the junction is not consistent with the germline gene, which may arise from a read error. The rearrangement joins TRBV29-1 to TRBJ2-7; D is ambiguous. The germline gives CDR1 SQVTM, CDR2 ANQGSEA. CDR3 size: 14 residues. The CDR3 DNA sequence: TGCAGCGTTGAAGACGGCGACGGCCCCTACAAGCAGTACTTC. This translates into CSVEDGDGPYKQYF.

This clonotype occurred many times. The chain links TRBV6-5 to TRBJ1-2; 7 nucleotides match TRBD1. The CDR3 has 13 amino acids. Germline values: CDR1 MNHEY, CDR2 SVGAGI. Losses at the gene ends were 6 bases for V and 5 bases for J; bases not matched to a gene: 6. CDR3 loop: CASSQGQLYGYTF. CDR3 DNA sequence: TGTGCCAGCAGCCAGGGACAGCTATATGGCTACACCTTC.

This chain joins TRBV27 and TRBJ2-3; TRBD1 agrees at 7 bases. The CDR3 runs 16 residues. CDR1 and CDR2 from the germline V gene are MNHEY and SMNVEV (reference sequence). V lost 5 bases and J lost 1; bases outside the gene matches: 9. The chain's CDR3 is CASSLLSTGGTDTQYF. The CDR3 DNA is TGTGCCAGCAGTCTCCTATCCACAGGGGGCACAGATACGCAGTATTTT.

The chain is built from TRBV11-2 and TRBJ2-3; 16 nucleotides match TRBD2. Germline V gene lookup returns CDR1 SGHAT and CDR2 FQNNGV. The junction had 13 bases not matched to a gene; V was cut back by 5 bases and J by 11 bases. CDR3 length: 17 amino acids. The CDR3 DNA is TGTGCCAGCAGCGGATGGGTAGGGACTAGCGGGGGGGGTCTGCAGTATTTT. Protein sequence: CASSGWVGTSGGGLQYF. The full variable domain, in which reference TRBV11-2 and TRBJ2-3 provide the parts outside the CDR3, is EAGVAQSPRYKIIEKRQSVAFWCNPISGHATLYWYQQILGQGPKLLIQFQNNGVVDDSQLPKDRFSAERLKGVDSTLKIQPAKLEDSAVYLCASSGWVGTSGGGLQYFGPGTRLTVL.

This clonotype was found a few times. This sequence joins TRBV2 and TRBJ2-5; D ambiguous. Trimming took off 2 bases at V and 1 base at J, with 8 bases between the two ends. The CDR3 consists of 14 residues. Per the germline V gene, CDR1 is SNHLY and CDR2 is FYNNEI. The CDR3 nucleotides are TGTGCCAGCAGTGAACCCACTGGCCAAGAGACCCAGTACTTC. As protein: CASSEPTGQETQYF.

On this clonotype: An end of the junction does not agree with germline; a read error may underlie this. The chain recombines TRBV12-3 or TRBV12-4 with TRBJ2-5, with TRBD2 matching 7 bases. The CDR3 extends over 15 amino acids. CDR3 DNA: TGTGCCAGCAGTCTAGCGGAGGCCGCTTCGGAGACCCAGTACTTC. It specifies CASSLAEAASETQYF.

The chain has TRBV29-1 and TRBJ1-2; D gene uncertain. CDR1 is SQVTM and CDR2 is ANQGSEA in the germline V gene. V was clipped by 4 bases and J by 6 bases, with 12 bases between them. The CDR3 runs 12 residues. The CDR3 region is CSVVGNDNGYTF. CDR3 bases: TGCAGCGTTGTCGGTAACGATAATGGCTACACCTTC.

This clonotype was detected a few times. The chain is built from TRBV25-1 and TRBJ1-2; D is ambiguous. The CDR3 contains 13 residues. Germline V gene lookup returns CDR1 MGHDK and CDR2 SYGVNS. The germline V and J ends were trimmed by 3 bases and 6 bases, with 11 bases remaining between them. The CDR3 spells CASSEVGLDGYTF. In DNA, the CDR3 is TGTGCCAGCAGTGAGGTAGGGTTGGATGGCTACACCTTC.

The rearrangement joins TRBV29-1 to TRBJ1-2; a weak D match, TRBD1 (5 bases). CDR1 is SQVTM and CDR2 is ANQGSEA in the germline V gene. V lost 0 bases, J lost 6 bases, and 11 bases lay in between. This CDR3 has 13 residues. The CDR3 sequence is CSVEDEGFHGYTF. Written as DNA, the CDR3 is TGCAGCGTTGAAGACGAGGGGTTCCATGGCTACACCTTC.

The J gene is TRBJ2-7, the V gene TRBV24-1; 7 bases are shared with TRBD1. The tail of the sequence fits TRBJ2-5 better, so the J call may be wrong. From germline, CDR1 is KGHDR and CDR2 SFDVKD. The CDR3 has 13 residues. This CDR3 is CATSENRGETQYF. The DNA of the CDR3 is TGTGCCACCAGTGAAAACAGGGGAGAGACCCAGTACTTC.

This clonotype was recorded at least ten times. The V call is TRBV5-1, the J call TRBJ2-7, with 8 bases fitting TRBD1. The ends lost 1 base at V and 1 base at J; junction bases unmatched: 13. Germline V CDR1 and CDR2: SGHRS, YFSETQ. This CDR3 region has 18 residues. The CDR3 DNA reads as TGCGCCAGCAGCTTGTTCCCAGGGGCAGGGGGCTCTTCCTACGAGCAGTACTTC. Amino acid sequence: CASSLFPGAGGSSYEQYF.

J is TRBJ2-1 and V is TRBV20-1, with 7 bases fitting TRBD2. The CDR3 spans 16 residues. Trimming removed 0 bases from V and 4 bases from J; junction bases left unmatched: 9. Germline V gives CDR1 DFQATT, CDR2 SNEGSKA (reference sequence). CDR3 sequence reads: CSARDLYRGVYNEQFF. The CDR3 nucleotides are TGCAGTGCTAGAGACCTGTACCGGGGGGTTTACAATGAGCAGTTCTTC.

This clonotype was found a few times. J is TRBJ2-5 and V is TRBV12-3 or TRBV12-4; D remains unclear. The V end was cut by 6 bases, the J end by 0 bases, with 11 bases between. This CDR3 region has 14 residues. The CDR3 loop is CASSPTRYQETQYF. The CDR3 DNA reads TGTGCCAGCAGCCCGACCCGTTACCAAGAGACCCAGTACTTC.

The gene calls are TRBV4-1 and TRBJ1-6; D is unclear. Trimming left V 1 base short and J 10 bases short, with 5 bases between. This CDR3 is 12 amino acids long. Per germline, CDR1 MGHRA and CDR2 YSYEKL. The CDR3 coding sequence is TGCGCCAGCAGCCAAGCCCGATCACCCCTCCACTTT. Amino acids: CASSQARSPLHF.

The chain couples TRBV7-9 to TRBJ1-2, with unresolved D. The CDR3 extends over 13 amino acids. The V gene lost 1 base and the J gene lost 4 bases, with 7 bases spanning the gap. CDR1 is SEHNR, CDR2 FQNEAQ, per germline (reference sequence). CDR3 nucleotide sequence: TGTGCCAGCAGCTTAGGACCTGTCTATGGCTACACCTTC. Translation: CASSLGPVYGYTF.

The chain employs TRBV27 and TRBJ2-1; 10 nucleotides line up with TRBD2. Germline V gene lookup returns CDR1 MNHEY and CDR2 SMNVEV (reference sequence). The V gene end was trimmed by 2 bases and the J gene end by 5 bases; junction bases not matched to a gene: 9. This CDR3 region has 17 residues. Here the CDR3 reads CASSLMPSGGNNNEQFF. As DNA, the CDR3 is TGTGCCAGCAGTTTAATGCCTAGCGGGGGTAATAACAATGAGCAGTTCTTC.

This sequence joins TRBV20-1 and TRBJ2-1; D is perhaps TRBD2 (5 bases). The germline CDR1 and CDR2 sequences are DFQATT and SNEGSKA (reference sequence). Deletions cut 3 bases from V and 4 bases from J, with 16 bases between. The CDR3 has 15 amino acids. The DNA of the CDR3 is TGCAGTGCTAGTAACGCGGGTCGGATGTACAATGAGCAGTTCTTC. Residues: CSASNAGRMYNEQFF.

The chain uses TRBV3-1 and TRBJ2-1, with 14 bases lining up with TRBD2. The J segment lost 7 bases and the V segment lost 3 bases, leaving 5 bases of the junction unmatched. The V gene's germline CDR1 is LGHDT and CDR2 YNNKEL (reference sequence). The CDR3 totals 16 residues. This chain's CDR3 is CASSHSTSGGANEQFF. For the CDR3, the DNA is TGTGCCAGCAGCCATTCGACTAGCGGGGGGGCTAATGAGCAGTTCTTC.

V usage is TRBV4-1 and J usage is TRBJ2-3; D is possibly TRBD2 (5 bases). CDR3 length: 16 residues. Looked up from germline, CDR1 is MGHRA and CDR2 is YSYEKL. Trimming shortened V by 1 base and J by 5 bases, and 16 bases separated the two germline ends. DNA for the CDR3: TGCGCCAGCAGCCAAGTGTTACGGGGTGGGGAAGATACGCAGTATTTT. This gives the protein CASSQVLRGGEDTQYF.

This clonotype was seen just once. The chain uses TRBV5-1 and TRBJ2-5, with D hard to call. Germline V lookup: CDR1 SGHRS, CDR2 YFSETQ. The CDR3 contains 15 residues. Trimming shortened V by 3 bases and J by 2 bases, and 14 bases separated the two germline ends. The CDR3 sequence is CASSSQGKTQETQYF. In nucleotides, the CDR3 is TGCGCCAGCAGCTCGCAAGGGAAAACTCAAGAGACCCAGTACTTC.

The V and J genes are TRBV12-3 or TRBV12-4 and TRBJ1-1; maybe TRBD1 (6 bases). The CDR3 loop spans 14 amino acids. The germline V and J ends were trimmed by 6 bases and 6 bases, with 17 bases remaining between them. In DNA form, the CDR3 reads TGTGCCAGCAGCCTCAGCGCGGGGGGCTCTGAAGCTTTCTTT. Translated, it gives CASSLSAGGSEAFF.

CDR3 sequence reads: CASSQDGLTAYNEQFF. The CDR3 DNA follows: TGCGCCAGCAGCCAAGATGGACTGACCGCATACAATGAGCAGTTCTTC. V is TRBV4-1 and J is TRBJ2-1, with a possible D match to TRBD2 (5 bases). The CDR3 contains 16 residues. Per the germline V gene, CDR1 is MGHRA and CDR2 is YSYEKL. Between the trimmed V and J ends, which lost 0 bases and 4 bases, there was a span of 13 bases.

Points on this clonotype: Germline and junction disagree at one end, which may indicate a read error. The CDR3 spells CASSLRLAGAQGTQYF. The CDR3 DNA reads as TGCGCCAGCAGCCTAAGACTAGCGGGGGCCCAAGGGACCCAGTACTTC. The chain joins TRBV4-1 to TRBJ2-5; 12 nucleotides match TRBD2. This CDR3 has 16 residues. The germline CDR1 and CDR2 sequences are MGHRA and YSYEKL.